This TCR beta chain is from a study of CD8+CD57+ T cells in acquired aplastic anemia. This CDR3 has 12 residues. V was trimmed by 7 bases and J by 5 bases, leaving 9 bases between them. Germline V gives CDR1 SNHLY, CDR2 FYNNEI. For CDR3 and TCR beta VDJ profiling, genomic DNA was the template used. In TCRdb, the reads were re-called with MiXCR into one record per CDR3 protein. This table has about 210,000 distinct CDR3 sequences, 34% appearing once. In its sample, this clonotype was seen once. This chain links TRBV2 with TRBJ2-1; D unresolved. The specimen was sorted CD4+, CD8+, or CD8+CD57+ T cells (not recorded which) from PBMCs. The clonotype was recovered from a human donor in good health, serving as a control. CDR3 sequence: CASKGRNNEQFF. The DNA for the CDR3 is TGTGCCAGCAAGGGCCGGAACAATGAGCAGTTCTTC.